This section outlines one T cell receptor beta chain sequence together with its context. Its antigen remains unknown. The sample is drawn from a study of T cells expressing NK-cell markers. Study as a whole: Sorted CD3+CD56-NKG2C+, CD3+CD56+NKG2C- and CD3+CD56+NKG2C+ T cells were the source of the TCR beta repertoires.

Per the germline V gene, CDR1 is DFQATT and CDR2 is SNEGSKA (reference sequence). The length of the CDR3 is 14 residues. TCRdb re-called the 5' RACE reads and gives one entry per CDR3 protein, without DNA. This sample's table reports 500,000 to 700,000 distinct CDR3 sequences. Points from the study as a whole: There remained a lack of clarity about HCMV specificity of expanded NKG2C+ T cell clones. Of the CD8+ T cells in 5 to 7 donors, roughly 1.0-7.5% belonged to dominant NKG2C+ clonotypes.

The sample consisted of blood T cells: a sorted CD56 or NKG2C T cell subset, CD4+ or CD8+ T cells, or bulk PBMC T cells (not recorded which). This rearrangement joins TRBV20-1 to TRBJ1-1. This receptor was taken from a man younger than 35 in good health. The chain's CDR3 is CSASSREGWTEAFF.